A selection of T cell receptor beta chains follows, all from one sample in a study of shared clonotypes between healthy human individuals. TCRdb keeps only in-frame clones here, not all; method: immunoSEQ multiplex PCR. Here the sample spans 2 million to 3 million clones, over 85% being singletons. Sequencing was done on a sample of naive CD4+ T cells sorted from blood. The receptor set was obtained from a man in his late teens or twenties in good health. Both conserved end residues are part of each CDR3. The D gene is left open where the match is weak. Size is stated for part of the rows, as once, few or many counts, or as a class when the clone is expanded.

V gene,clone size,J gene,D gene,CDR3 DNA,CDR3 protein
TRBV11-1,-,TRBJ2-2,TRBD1,TGTGCCAGCAGCAATTGGGACAGTAACACCGGGGAGCTGTTTTTT,CASSNWDSNTGELFF
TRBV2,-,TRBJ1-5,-,TGTGCCAGCAGTGAGTATCCTCAGCCCCAGCATTTT,CASSEYPQPQHF
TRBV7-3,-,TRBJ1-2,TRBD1,TGTGCCAGGACGGGACAGCAAATTGGCTACACCTTC,CARTGQQIGYTF
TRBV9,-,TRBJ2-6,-,TGTGCCAGCAGCCTAGAAGGCTCTGGGGCCAACGTCCTGACTTTC,CASSLEGSGANVLTF
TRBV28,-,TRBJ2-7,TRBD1,TGTGCCAGCACCATCCGGGACAGGTACTACGAGCAGTACTTC,CASTIRDRYYEQYF
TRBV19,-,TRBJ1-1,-,TGTGCCAGTATCAAGGCAGGGGTAACTGAAGCTTTCTTT,CASIKAGVTEAFF
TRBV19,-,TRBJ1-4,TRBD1,TGTGCCGCCCGGGACAGGTCTAATGAAAAACTGTTTTTT,CAARDRSNEKLFF
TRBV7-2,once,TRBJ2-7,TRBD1,TGTGCCAGCAGCCCCGAGGTGGGACAGCACGAGCAGTACTTC,CASSPEVGQHEQYF
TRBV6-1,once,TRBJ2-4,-,TGTGCCAGCAGTGAAAAAGCCTTTGGGGGGCCTGAAAACATTCAGTACTTC,CASSEKAFGGPENIQYF
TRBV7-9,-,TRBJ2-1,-,TGTGCCAGCAGCCGCGTAAACAATGAGCAGTTCTTC,CASSRVNNEQFF
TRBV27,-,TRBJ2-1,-,TGTGCCAGCAGCGGACTCCAGGGGCAGTTCTTC,CASSGLQGQFF
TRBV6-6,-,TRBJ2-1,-,TGTGCCAGCAGTTACAAAGGAAGCAGCCAGAATGAGCAGTTCTTC,CASSYKGSSQNEQFF
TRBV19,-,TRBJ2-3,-,TGTGCCAGTAGGGGCTGGGGGATCGCAGATACGCAGTATTTT,CASRGWGIADTQYF
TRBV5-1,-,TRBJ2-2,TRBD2,TGCGCCAGCAGCAATCTAGCGGGGGGGCCTTGGACCGGGGAGCTGTTTTTT,CASSNLAGGPWTGELFF
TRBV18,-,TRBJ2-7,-,TGTGCCAGCTCACCAAGCCTTCCCAACGAGCAGTACTTC,CASSPSLPNEQYF
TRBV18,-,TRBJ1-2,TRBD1,TGTGCCAGCTCACCCAGGGGGCAAGGCTATGGCTACACCTTC,CASSPRGQGYGYTF
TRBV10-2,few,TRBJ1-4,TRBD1,TGCGCCAGCAGCCTAACCGGGACAGGGCAAGAAAAACTGTTTTTT,CASSLTGTGQEKLFF